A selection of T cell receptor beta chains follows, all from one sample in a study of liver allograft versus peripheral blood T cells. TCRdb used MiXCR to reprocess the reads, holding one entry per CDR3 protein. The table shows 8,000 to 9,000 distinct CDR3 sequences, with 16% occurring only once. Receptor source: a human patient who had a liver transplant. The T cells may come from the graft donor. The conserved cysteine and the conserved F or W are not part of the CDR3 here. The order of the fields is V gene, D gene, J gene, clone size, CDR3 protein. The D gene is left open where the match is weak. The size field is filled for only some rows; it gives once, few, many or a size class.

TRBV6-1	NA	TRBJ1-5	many	ASSVLNRGTGNQPQH
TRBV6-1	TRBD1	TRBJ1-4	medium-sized	ASIKQGSTNEKLF
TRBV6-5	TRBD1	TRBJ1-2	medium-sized	ASSSSPQGDYGYT
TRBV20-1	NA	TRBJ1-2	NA	SASRSIIRDYGYT
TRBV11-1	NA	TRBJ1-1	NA	ASSSTTHTEAF
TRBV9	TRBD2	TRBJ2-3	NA	ASSVDGRLAGGRSDTQY
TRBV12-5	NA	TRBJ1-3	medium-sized	ASGLNSGNTIY
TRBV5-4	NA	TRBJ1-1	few	ASSTDGNTEAF
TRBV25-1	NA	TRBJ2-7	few	ASSPSSYEQY
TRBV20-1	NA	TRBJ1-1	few	SAVIREEAF